Each of the 9 T cell receptor beta chains below was sequenced from the same sample in a study of control samples from healthy donors and cancer patients (dated by TCRdb to 2020 to 2021). The library relied on the immunoSEQ multiplex PCR assay. This is the immuneACCESS table as TCRdb keeps it, with only in-frame sequences that have V and J called. A part of the clones is gone; compared with another copy, unresolved V genes explain less than half, and the rest is unexplained. This sample holds 90,000 or so clones; about 88% were observed only once. About 10% of the sample comes from the top ten. The sample was PBMCs. These receptors all stem from a woman between 50 and 59 years old with colorectal cancer.

V is TRBV12-3 or TRBV12-4 and J is TRBJ1-2; D possibly corresponds to TRBD1 (5 bases). The length of the CDR3 is 13 residues. With 2 bases removed from V and 8 bases from J, the gap between germline ends came to 12 bases. CDR3 sequence: CASSLLGTDGYTF. The CDR3 DNA sequence: TGTGCCAGCAGTTTATTGGGGACGGACGGCTACACCTTC.

This clone was detected a few times. The V and J genes are TRBV5-1 and TRBJ1-3, with D possibly TRBD1 on 6 matching bases. Germline V gene sequence: CDR1 SGHRS, CDR2 YFSETQ. V lost 4 bases, J lost 4 bases, and 12 bases lay in between. This CDR3 is 14 amino acids long. CDR3 nucleotides: TGCGCCAGCAGCCCCCAGGGGACCGGAAACACCATATATTTT. This translates into CASSPQGTGNTIYF.

The rearrangement links TRBV6-5 to TRBJ1-2, with D unresolved. V was trimmed by 7 bases and J by 7 bases, leaving 19 bases between them. Germline lookup yields CDR1 MNHEY and CDR2 SVGAGI. The CDR3 length is 14 residues. CDR3 bases: TGTGCCAGCACCTCCGACGGAGGGCTGGTTGGCTACACCTTC. Protein sequence: CASTSDGGLVGYTF.

This clone occurred once. The J gene is TRBJ1-2, the V gene TRBV18, with D unresolved. Trimming shortened V by 3 bases and J by 4 bases, and 15 bases separated the two germline ends. The germline V gene encodes CDR1 KGHSH and CDR2 LQKENI. The CDR3 has 15 residues. CDR3 sequence: CASSPTSAGVYGYTF. For the CDR3, the DNA is TGTGCCAGCTCACCCACCTCAGCGGGAGTCTATGGCTACACCTTC.

The chain couples TRBV9 to TRBJ2-5, with D perhaps matching TRBD2 (6 bases). Trimming took 0 bases from V and 2 from J, leaving 14 bases between them. This CDR3 is 16 amino acids long. Germline CDR1 is SGDLS and CDR2 is YYNGEE. The CDR3 protein is CASSVDGVAAQETQYF. The DNA for the CDR3 is TGTGCCAGCAGCGTAGATGGGGTAGCGGCTCAAGAGACCCAGTACTTC.

V and J are TRBV4-3 and TRBJ2-1, with TRBD2 matching 10 bases. The germline V gene encodes CDR1 LGHNA and CDR2 YSLEER. CDR3 size: 18 residues. The trim removed 1 base at V and 4 bases at J, leaving 10 bases unmatched. In DNA form, the CDR3 reads TGCGCCAGCAGCCAAGTCAAAGCGGGGGGGTACGAATACAATGAGCAGTTCTTC. Residues: CASSQVKAGGYEYNEQFF.

V gene TRBV28 combines with J gene TRBJ1-2; D unclear. This CDR3 has 13 residues. V lost 6 bases and J lost 6, with 14 bases in between. Looked up from germline, CDR1 is MDHEN and CDR2 is SYDVKM. Written as DNA, the CDR3 is TGTGCCAGCAGGGGCGTTAACGTCCATGGCTACACCTTC. Translated: CASRGVNVHGYTF.

J is TRBJ2-3 and V is TRBV29-1; TRBD1 matches at 10 bases. Germline lookup yields CDR1 SQVTM and CDR2 ANQGSEA. The CDR3 covers 13 residues. V lost 6 bases to trimming and J lost 4 bases; unmatched junction nucleotides: 4. The CDR3 region has the DNA TGCAGCGTGCGCGGACAGGGGGCAGATACGCAGTATTTT. This sequence encodes CSVRGQGADTQYF.

This sequence joins TRBV7-8 and TRBJ1-4, with 10 bases fitting TRBD1. CDR1 SGHVS and CDR2 FQNEAQ come from the germline V gene. J lost 1 base, V lost 5 bases, and 4 bases had no gene match. The CDR3 runs to 16 residues. Here the CDR3 DNA reads TGTGCCAGCAGCATCCGGGACAGGGGAACTAATGAAAAACTGTTTTTT. Its protein product is CASSIRDRGTNEKLFF.